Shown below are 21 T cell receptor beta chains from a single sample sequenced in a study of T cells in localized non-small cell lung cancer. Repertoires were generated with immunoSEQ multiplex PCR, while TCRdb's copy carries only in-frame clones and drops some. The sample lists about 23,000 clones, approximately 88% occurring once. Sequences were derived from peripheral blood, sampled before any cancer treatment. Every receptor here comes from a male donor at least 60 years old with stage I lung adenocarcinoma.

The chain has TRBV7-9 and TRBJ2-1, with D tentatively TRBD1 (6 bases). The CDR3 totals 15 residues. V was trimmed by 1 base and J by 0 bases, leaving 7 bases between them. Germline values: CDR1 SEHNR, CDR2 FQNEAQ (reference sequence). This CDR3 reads CASSLEGGSYNEQFF. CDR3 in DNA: TGTGCCAGCAGCTTAGAAGGGGGCTCCTACAATGAGCAGTTCTTC. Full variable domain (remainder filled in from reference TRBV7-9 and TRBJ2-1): DTGVSQNPRHKITKRGQNVTFRCDPISEHNRLYWYRQTLGQGPEFLTYFQNEAQLEKSRLLSDRFSAERPKGSFSTLEIQRTEQGDSAMYLCASSLEGGSYNEQFFGPGTRLTVL.

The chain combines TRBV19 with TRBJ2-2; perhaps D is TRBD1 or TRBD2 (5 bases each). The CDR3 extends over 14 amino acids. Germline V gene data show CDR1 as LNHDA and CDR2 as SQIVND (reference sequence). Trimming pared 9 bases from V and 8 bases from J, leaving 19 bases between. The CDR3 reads CASSRDPSRGELFF. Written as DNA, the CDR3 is TGTGCCAGCAGCCGGGACCCTTCCAGGGGGGAGCTGTTTTTT.

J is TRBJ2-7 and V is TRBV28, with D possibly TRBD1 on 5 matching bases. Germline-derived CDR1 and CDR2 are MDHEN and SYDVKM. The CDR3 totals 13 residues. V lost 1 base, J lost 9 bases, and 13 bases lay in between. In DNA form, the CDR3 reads TGTGCCAGCAGTTTATCCTCCGAAGGGGCGCAGTACTTC. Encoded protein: CASSLSSEGAQYF. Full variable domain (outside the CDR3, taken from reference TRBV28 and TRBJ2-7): DVKVTQSSRYLVKRTGEKVFLECVQDMDHENMFWYRQDPGLGLRLIYFSYDVKMKEKGDIPEGYSVSREKKERFSLILESASTNQTSMYLCASSLSSEGAQYFGPGTRLTVT.

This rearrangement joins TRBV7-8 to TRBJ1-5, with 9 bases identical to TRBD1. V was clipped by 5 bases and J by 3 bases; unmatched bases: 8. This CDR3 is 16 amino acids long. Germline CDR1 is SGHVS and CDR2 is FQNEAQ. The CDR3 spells CASSLRTGANNQPQHF. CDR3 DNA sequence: TGTGCCAGCAGCCTAAGGACAGGGGCCAACAATCAGCCCCAGCATTTT.

DNA of the CDR3: TGTGCCAGCAGCCCCGCCCCAGGGTCTAGTACTGAAGCTTTCTTT. Translating it yields CASSPAPGSSTEAFF. The chain carries TRBV7-3 and TRBJ1-1, with D perhaps matching TRBD1 (5 bases). This CDR3 is 15 amino acids long. V lost 5 bases and J 5 bases, leaving 18 bases between the germline ends. The germline V gene encodes CDR1 SGHTA and CDR2 FQGTGA.

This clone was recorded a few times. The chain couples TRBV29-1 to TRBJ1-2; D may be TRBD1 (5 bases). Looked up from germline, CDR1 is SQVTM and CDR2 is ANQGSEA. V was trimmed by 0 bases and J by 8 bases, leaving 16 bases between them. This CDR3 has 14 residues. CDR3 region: CSVEDRAGLGGYTF. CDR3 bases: TGCAGCGTTGAAGATCGGGCGGGGCTGGGGGGCTACACCTTC.

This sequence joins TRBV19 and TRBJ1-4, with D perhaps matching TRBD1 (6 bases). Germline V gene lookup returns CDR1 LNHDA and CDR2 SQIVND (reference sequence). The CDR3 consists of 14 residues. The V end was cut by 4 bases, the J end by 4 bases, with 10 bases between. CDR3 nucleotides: TGTGCCAGTAGTACGCAGGGGCTTAATGAAAAACTGTTTTTT. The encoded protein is CASSTQGLNEKLFF.

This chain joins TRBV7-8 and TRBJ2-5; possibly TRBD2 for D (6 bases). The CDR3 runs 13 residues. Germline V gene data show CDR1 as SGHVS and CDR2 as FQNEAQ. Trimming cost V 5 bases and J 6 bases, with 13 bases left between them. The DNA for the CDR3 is TGTGCCAGCAGCCCGACGGGGACTCAGACCCAGTACTTC. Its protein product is CASSPTGTQTQYF.

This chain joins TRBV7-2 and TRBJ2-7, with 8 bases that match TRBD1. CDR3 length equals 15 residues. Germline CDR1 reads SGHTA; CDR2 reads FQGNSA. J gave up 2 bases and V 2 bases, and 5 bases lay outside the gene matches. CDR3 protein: CASSLYSDRAYEQYF. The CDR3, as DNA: TGTGCCAGCAGCTTATATTCGGACAGGGCCTACGAGCAGTACTTC.

CDR3 residues: CASSLEGQGVYTEAFF. The CDR3 DNA reads as TGTGCCAGCAGCTTGGAGGGACAGGGAGTTTACACTGAAGCTTTCTTT. V and J are TRBV5-4 and TRBJ1-1, with 9 bases identical to TRBD1. V lost 0 bases and J lost 3; bases outside the gene matches: 6. The CDR3 runs 16 residues. The germline CDR1 and CDR2 sequences are SGHNT and YYREEE (reference sequence).

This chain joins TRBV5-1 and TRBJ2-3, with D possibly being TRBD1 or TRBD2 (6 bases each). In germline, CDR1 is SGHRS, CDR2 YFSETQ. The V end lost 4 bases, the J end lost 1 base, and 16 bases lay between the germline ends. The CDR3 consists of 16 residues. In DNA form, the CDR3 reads TGCGCCAGCAGCAGACCGGGGGCGGGGCGCACAGATACGCAGTATTTT. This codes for CASSRPGAGRTDTQYF.

The CDR3 is CASSQTLAGGYNEQFF. As DNA, the CDR3 is TGTGCCAGCAGCCAAACACTAGCGGGGGGGTACAATGAGCAGTTCTTC. The chain recombines TRBV7-2 with TRBJ2-1, with 13 bases that match TRBD2. The junction had 5 bases not matched to a gene; V was cut back by 5 bases and J by 4 bases. Germline V gives CDR1 SGHTA, CDR2 FQGNSA. The CDR3 has 16 residues.

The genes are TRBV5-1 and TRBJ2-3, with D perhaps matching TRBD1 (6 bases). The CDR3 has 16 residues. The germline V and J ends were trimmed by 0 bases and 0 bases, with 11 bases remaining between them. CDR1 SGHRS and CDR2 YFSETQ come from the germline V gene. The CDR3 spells CASSLGGGTSTDTQYF. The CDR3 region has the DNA TGCGCCAGCAGCTTGGGAGGGGGTACTAGCACAGATACGCAGTATTTT.

The DNA of the CDR3 is TGTGCCAGCAGCTTAGACCCGAAGGGGGCGCGGGGCTACACCTTC. It translates to CASSLDPKGARGYTF. The chain recombines TRBV7-2 with TRBJ1-2, with 7 bases fitting TRBD1. CDR3 length: 15 residues. Germline values: CDR1 SGHTA, CDR2 FQGNSA. Trimming took 1 base from V and 8 from J; bases not matched to a gene: 10.

CDR3 amino acids: CAFTGVGEKLFF. CDR3 sequence (DNA): TGTGCCTTTACAGGGGTTGGTGAAAAACTGTTTTTT. The chain uses TRBV30 and TRBJ1-4; 7 bases agree with TRBD1. CDR3 length: 12 residues. CDR1 and CDR2 from the germline V gene are GTSNPN and SVGIG (reference sequence). Germline trimming cut 7 bases from V and 7 bases from J; bases unmatched to any gene: 6. Variable domain in full (rest from reference TRBV30 and TRBJ1-4): SQTIHQWPATLVQPVGSPLSLECTVEGTSNPNLYWYRQAAGRGLQLLFYSVGIGQISSEVPQNLSASRPQDRQFILSSKKLLLSDSGFYLCAFTGVGEKLFFGSGTQLSVL.

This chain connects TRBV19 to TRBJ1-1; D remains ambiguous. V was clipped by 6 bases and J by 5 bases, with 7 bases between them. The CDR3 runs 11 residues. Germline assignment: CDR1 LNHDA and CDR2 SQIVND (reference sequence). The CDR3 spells CASSSRTEAFF. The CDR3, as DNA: TGTGCCAGTAGCTCCAGAACTGAAGCTTTCTTT.

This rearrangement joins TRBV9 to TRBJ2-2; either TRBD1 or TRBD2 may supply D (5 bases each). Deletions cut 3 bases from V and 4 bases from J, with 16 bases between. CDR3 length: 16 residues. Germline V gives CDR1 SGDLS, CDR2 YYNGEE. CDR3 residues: CASSEPLGVGTGELFF. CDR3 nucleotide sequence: TGTGCCAGCAGCGAGCCTCTGGGGGTCGGCACCGGGGAGCTGTTTTTT.

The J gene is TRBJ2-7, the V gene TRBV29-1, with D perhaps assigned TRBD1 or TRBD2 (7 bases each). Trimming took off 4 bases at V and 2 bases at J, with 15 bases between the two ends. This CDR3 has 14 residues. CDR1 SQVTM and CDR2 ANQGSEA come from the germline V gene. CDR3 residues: CSVGGGQRPYEQYF. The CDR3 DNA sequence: TGCAGCGTTGGGGGGGGACAGAGGCCCTACGAGCAGTACTTC.

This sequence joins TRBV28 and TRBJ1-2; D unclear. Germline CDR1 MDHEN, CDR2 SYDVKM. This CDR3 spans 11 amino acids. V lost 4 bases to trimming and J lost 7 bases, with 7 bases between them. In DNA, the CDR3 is TGTGCCAGCAGTTGGGAGAGTGGCTACACCTTC. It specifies CASSWESGYTF.

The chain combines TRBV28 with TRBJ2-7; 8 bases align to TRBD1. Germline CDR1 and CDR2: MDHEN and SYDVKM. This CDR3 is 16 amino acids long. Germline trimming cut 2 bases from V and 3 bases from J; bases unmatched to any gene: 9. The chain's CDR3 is CASSLSVGQAYYEQYF. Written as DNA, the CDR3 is TGTGCCAGCAGTTTAAGCGTGGGACAGGCTTACTACGAGCAGTACTTC.

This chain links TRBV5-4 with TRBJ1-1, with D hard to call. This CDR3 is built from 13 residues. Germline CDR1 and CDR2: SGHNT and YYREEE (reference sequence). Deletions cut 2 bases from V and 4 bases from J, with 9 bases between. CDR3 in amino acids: CASSFGFPTEAFF. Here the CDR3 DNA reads TGTGCCAGCAGCTTCGGGTTTCCCACTGAAGCTTTCTTT.